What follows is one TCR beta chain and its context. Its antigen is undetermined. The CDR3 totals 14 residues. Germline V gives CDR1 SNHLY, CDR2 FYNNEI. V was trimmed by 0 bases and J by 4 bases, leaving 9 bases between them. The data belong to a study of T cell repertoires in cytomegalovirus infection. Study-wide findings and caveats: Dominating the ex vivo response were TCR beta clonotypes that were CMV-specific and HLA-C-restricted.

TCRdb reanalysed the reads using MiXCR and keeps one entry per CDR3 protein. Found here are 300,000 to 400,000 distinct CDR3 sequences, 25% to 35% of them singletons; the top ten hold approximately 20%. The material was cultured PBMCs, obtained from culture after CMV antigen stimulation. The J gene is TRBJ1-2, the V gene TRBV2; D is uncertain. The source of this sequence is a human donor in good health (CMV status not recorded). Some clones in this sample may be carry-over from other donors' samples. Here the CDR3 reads CASSEARGTYGYTF. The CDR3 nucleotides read TGTGCCAGCAGTGAAGCGCGTGGTACCTATGGCTACACCTTC.